This section outlines one TCR beta chain sequence together with its context. What it recognizes is unknown. The entry originates in a study of cytomegalovirus exposure and HLA in healthy donors. Researchers ran the PCR with 60 Vbeta and 13 Jbeta primers. TCRdb's copy holds only in-frame clones and misses some; the assay was immunoSEQ multiplex PCR. Among about 150,000 clones listed, around 75% were seen once. Overall study findings and caveats: Later work associated roughly 17,000 TCR beta sequences with HLA alleles at 0.05 false discovery rate. TCR beta V- and J-gene trimming, according to a later analysis, was linked to a missense DCLRE1C variant.

The CDR3 contains 13 residues. Germline V lookup: CDR1 MNHNS, CDR2 SASEGT. V gave up 5 bases and J gave up 8 bases, with 13 bases separating them. The sample comprised PBMCs. The TCR sequence derives from a man aged 18 to 35 in good health and CMV-seropositive. The chain couples TRBV6-1 to TRBJ2-4; the D gene is possibly TRBD2 (5 bases). The CDR3 loop is CASSLARWDIQYF. The CDR3 DNA is TGTGCCAGCAGTCTAGCAAGGTGGGACATTCAGTACTTC.